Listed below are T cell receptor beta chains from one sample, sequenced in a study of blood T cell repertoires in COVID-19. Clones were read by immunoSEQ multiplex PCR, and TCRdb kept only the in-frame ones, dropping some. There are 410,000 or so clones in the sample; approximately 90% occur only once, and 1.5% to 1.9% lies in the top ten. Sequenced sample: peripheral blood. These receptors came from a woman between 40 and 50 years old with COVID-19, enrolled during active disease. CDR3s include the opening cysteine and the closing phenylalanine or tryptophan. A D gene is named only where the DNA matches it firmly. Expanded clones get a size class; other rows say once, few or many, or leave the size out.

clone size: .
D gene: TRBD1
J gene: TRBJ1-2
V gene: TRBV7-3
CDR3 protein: CASSAQGARGYTF
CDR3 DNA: TGTGCCAGCAGCGCACAGGGGGCTAGAGGCTACACCTTC

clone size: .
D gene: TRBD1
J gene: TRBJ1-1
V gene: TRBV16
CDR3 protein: CASSQRDRGVSEAFF
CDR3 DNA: TGTGCCAGCAGCCAAAGGGACAGGGGGGTCTCTGAAGCTTTCTTT

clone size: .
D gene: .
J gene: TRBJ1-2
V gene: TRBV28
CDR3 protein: CASSSHRVEDYGYTF
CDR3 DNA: TGTGCCAGCAGTTCGCACAGGGTCGAGGACTATGGCTACACCTTC

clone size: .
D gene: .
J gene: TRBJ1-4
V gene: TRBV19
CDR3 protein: CASSITRGNEKLFF
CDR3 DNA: TGTGCCAGTAGTATTACCAGGGGCAATGAAAAACTGTTTTTT

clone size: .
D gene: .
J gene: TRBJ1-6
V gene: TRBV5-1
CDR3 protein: CASSTGTTLSSYNSPLHF
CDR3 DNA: TGCGCCAGCAGCACCGGGACAACCCTCAGCTCCTATAATTCACCCCTCCACTTT

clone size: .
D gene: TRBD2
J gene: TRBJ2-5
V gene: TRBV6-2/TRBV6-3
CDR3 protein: CASSFSGAQETQYF
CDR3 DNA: TGTGCCAGCAGTTTTAGCGGGGCCCAAGAGACCCAGTACTTC

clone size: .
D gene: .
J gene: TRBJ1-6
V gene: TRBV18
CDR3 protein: CASSPSGMDSPLHF
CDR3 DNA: TGTGCCAGCTCACCATCCGGGATGGATTCACCCCTCCACTTT

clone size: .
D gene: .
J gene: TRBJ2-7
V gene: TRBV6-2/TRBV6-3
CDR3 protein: CASTPRQVSYEQYF
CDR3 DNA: TGTGCCAGCACCCCAAGACAGGTCTCCTACGAGCAGTACTTC

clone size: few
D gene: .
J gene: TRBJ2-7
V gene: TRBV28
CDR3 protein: CASSLELALWEQYF
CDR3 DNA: TGTGCCAGCAGTTTGGAGCTAGCCTTATGGGAGCAGTACTTC

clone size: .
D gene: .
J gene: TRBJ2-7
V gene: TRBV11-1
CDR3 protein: CASSKQRLSYEQYF
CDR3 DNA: TGTGCCAGCAGTAAACAGCGGTTGTCCTACGAGCAGTACTTC

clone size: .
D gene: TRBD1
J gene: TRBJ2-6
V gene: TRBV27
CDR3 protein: CASSAGTGTRAISGANVLTF
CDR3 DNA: TGTGCCAGCAGTGCCGGGACAGGGACTCGGGCTATCTCTGGGGCCAACGTCCTGACTTTC